This T cell receptor (beta chain) was recorded in a study of cytomegalovirus exposure and HLA in healthy donors. A multiplex PCR was run with 60 Vbeta primers and 13 Jbeta primers. Sequencing was performed with immunoSEQ multiplex PCR; in TCRdb, only in-frame clones are kept and a portion is missing. The repertoire holds approximately 220,000 clones, with about 81% as singletons. Germline values: CDR1 SGHRS, CDR2 YFSETQ. The trim removed 4 bases at V and 0 bases at J, leaving 8 bases unmatched. This CDR3 is built from 17 residues. V gene TRBV5-1 combines with J gene TRBJ1-1; 11 nucleotides agree with TRBD1. Sequences were obtained from PBMCs. This receptor was taken from a man aged 35 to 55 in good health and CMV-seropositive. The CDR3 nucleotides read TGCGCCAGCAGCGTCGGACAGGGGGCGAGGTTGAACACTGAAGCTTTCTTT. Protein sequence: CASSVGQGARLNTEAFF.